The entry below gives a single T cell receptor (beta chain) sequence along with its context. Its matching antigen is unknown. The data stem from a study of blood T cells in healthy people across ages. Study-wide points: Not knowing donor CMV status may have confounded expanded clonotype changes.

Sample-barcoded 5' priming and a J-beta primer mix drove a second PCR of roughly 6 to 12 cycles. Sequencing yielded, for each sample, at least 2.5 million paired-end reads carrying CDR3. Via MiXCR, TCRdb re-called the 5' RACE reads, giving one row per CDR3 protein. The table records about 640,000 distinct CDR3 sequences, about 43% of them present only once. The germline CDR1 and CDR2 sequences are MDHEN and SYDVKM. The CDR3 is 12 amino acids. Deletions cut 7 bases from V and 7 bases from J, with 13 bases between. The sequence came from an elderly man in good health. The specimen was blood. The chain couples TRBV28 to TRBJ1-2; weak D call: TRBD1 (6 bases). The CDR3 here is CASTPSRGGYTF. The CDR3 DNA follows: TGTGCCAGCACGCCAAGCAGGGGTGGCTACACCTTC.